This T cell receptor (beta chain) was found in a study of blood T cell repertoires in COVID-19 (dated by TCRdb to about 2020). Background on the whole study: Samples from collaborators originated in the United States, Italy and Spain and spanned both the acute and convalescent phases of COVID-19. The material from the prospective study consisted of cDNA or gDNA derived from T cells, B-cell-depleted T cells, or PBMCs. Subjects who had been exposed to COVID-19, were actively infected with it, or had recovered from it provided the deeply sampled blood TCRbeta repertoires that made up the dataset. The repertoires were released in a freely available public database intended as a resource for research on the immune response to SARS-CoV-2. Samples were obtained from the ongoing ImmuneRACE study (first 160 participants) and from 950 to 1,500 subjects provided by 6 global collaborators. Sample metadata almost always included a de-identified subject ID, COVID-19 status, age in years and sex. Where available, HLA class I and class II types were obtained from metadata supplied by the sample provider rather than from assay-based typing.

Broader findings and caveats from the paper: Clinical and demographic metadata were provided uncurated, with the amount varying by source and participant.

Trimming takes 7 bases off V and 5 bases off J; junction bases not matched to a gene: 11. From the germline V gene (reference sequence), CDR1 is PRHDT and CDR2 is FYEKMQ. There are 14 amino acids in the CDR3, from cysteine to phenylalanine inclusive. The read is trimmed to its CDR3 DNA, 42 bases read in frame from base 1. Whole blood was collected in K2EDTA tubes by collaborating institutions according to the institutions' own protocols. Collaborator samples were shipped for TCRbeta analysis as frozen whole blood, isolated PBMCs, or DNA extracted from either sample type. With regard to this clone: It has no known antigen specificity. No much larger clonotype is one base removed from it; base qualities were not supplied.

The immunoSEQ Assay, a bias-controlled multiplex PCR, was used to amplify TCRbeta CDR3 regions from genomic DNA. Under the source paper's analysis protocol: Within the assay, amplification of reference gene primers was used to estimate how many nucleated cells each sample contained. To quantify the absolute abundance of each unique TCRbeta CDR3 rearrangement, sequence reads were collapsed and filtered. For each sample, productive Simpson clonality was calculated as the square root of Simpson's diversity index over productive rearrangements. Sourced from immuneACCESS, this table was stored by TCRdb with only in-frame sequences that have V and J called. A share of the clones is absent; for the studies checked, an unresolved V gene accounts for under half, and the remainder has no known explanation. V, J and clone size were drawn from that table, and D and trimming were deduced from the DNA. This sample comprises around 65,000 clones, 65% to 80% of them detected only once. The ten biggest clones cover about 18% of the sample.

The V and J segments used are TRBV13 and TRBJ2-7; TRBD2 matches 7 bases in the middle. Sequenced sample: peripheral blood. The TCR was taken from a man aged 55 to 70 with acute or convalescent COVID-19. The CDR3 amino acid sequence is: CASTKRGSLNEQYF. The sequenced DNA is TGTGCCAGCACAAAGCGGGGTAGCCTCAACGAGCAGTACTTC.